A single sample is the source of the 19 T cell receptor beta chains below, sequenced in a study of T cell responses to AZD1222 COVID-19 vaccine. Libraries were prepared by immunoSEQ multiplex PCR; TCRdb keeps only in-frame clonotypes and omits some of them. The table has 150,000 to 200,000 clones, around 89% seen once. The specimen comprised peripheral blood, sampled 28 days after the second dose of the MenACWY control vaccine. The receptors come from an adult who received the MenACWY meningococcal vaccine as a control.

This clone was detected only once. The CDR3 sequence is CATSRGLAASTDTQYF. CDR3 nucleotides: TGTGCCACCAGCAGAGGTCTTGCTGCTAGCACAGATACGCAGTATTTT. The J gene is TRBJ2-3, the V gene TRBV15, with D uncertain. The CDR3 sequence is 16 residues long. Germline values: CDR1 LNHNV, CDR2 YYDKDF (reference sequence). The V end was cut by 1 base, the J end by 0 bases, with 11 bases between. Together with reference TRBV15 and TRBJ2-3, the CDR3 gives the full variable domain: DAMVIQNPRYQVTQFGKPVTLSCSQTLNHNVMYWYQQKSSQAPKLLFHYYDKDFNNEADTPDNFQSRRPNTSFCFLDIRSPGLGDTAMYLCATSRGLAASTDTQYFGPGTRLTVL.

V gene TRBV30 combines with J gene TRBJ1-6; no reliable D call. The germline V gene encodes CDR1 GTSNPN and CDR2 SVGIG (reference sequence). The CDR3 runs to 13 residues. Trimming took off 0 bases at V and 5 bases at J, with 5 bases between the two ends. CDR3 nucleotide sequence: TGTGCCTGGAGTGTGACTGATAATTCACCCCTCCACTTT. Translating gives CAWSVTDNSPLHF.

The chain employs TRBV28 and TRBJ2-2; the match to TRBD1 covers 9 bases. J lost 4 bases, V lost 5 bases, and 5 bases had no gene match. Germline CDR1 is MDHEN and CDR2 is SYDVKM. CDR3 size: 15 residues. CDR3 region: CASSPDRGSTGELFF. The DNA for the CDR3 is TGTGCCAGCAGTCCGGACAGGGGAAGCACCGGGGAGCTGTTTTTT.

The chain couples TRBV6-4 to TRBJ1-2; D possibly corresponds to TRBD1 (6 bases). The germline CDR1 and CDR2 sequences are MRHNA and SNTAGT. Trimming took off 3 bases at V and 4 bases at J, with 18 bases between the two ends. CDR3 size: 16 residues. CDR3 region: CASSDKGTPAGYGYTF. DNA of the CDR3: TGTGCCAGCAGTGATAAAGGGACACCCGCAGGCTATGGCTACACCTTC.

CDR3 coding DNA: TGTGCCAGCAGCCGGACAGCCTCCTACGAGCAGTACTTC. This sequence encodes CASSRTASYEQYF. V is TRBV14 and J is TRBJ2-7; TRBD1 is a possible D gene (6 bases). The V and J ends lost 4 bases and 0 bases respectively, with 7 bases between them. This CDR3 has 13 amino acids. Germline V gene sequence: CDR1 SGHDN, CDR2 FVKESK.

The V and J genes are TRBV11-2 and TRBJ2-1; the D gene is possibly TRBD2 (6 bases). The CDR3 covers 13 residues. The germline V gene encodes CDR1 SGHAT and CDR2 FQNNGV. V was pared by 1 base and J by 8 bases, with 9 bases between. This chain's CDR3 is CASSLGGEDEQFF. CDR3 nucleotides: TGTGCCAGCAGCTTAGGGGGGGAAGATGAGCAGTTCTTC. Supplemented by reference TRBV11-2 and TRBJ2-1, the full variable domain reads EAGVAQSPRYKIIEKRQSVAFWCNPISGHATLYWYQQILGQGPKLLIQFQNNGVVDDSQLPKDRFSAERLKGVDSTLKIQPAKLEDSAVYLCASSLGGEDEQFFGPGTRLTVL.

The V call is TRBV19, the J call TRBJ2-7; D is undetermined. Germline CDR1 LNHDA, CDR2 SQIVND (reference sequence). The CDR3 contains 16 residues. Trimming cost V 1 base and J 0 bases, with 13 bases left between them. The chain's CDR3 is CASSIAEAVPSYEQYF. CDR3 coding DNA: TGTGCCAGTAGTATAGCTGAAGCTGTCCCCTCCTACGAGCAGTACTTC.

The chain combines TRBV4-1 with TRBJ1-1; TRBD1 matches 9 bases. The CDR3 runs 15 residues. V lost 2 bases and J lost 4; bases outside the gene matches: 5. Germline loops: CDR1 MGHRA, CDR2 YSYEKL. CDR3 nucleotide sequence: TGCGCCAGCAGCCAAAGGGACAGGGCTAGCACTGAAGCTTTCTTT. Its translation: CASSQRDRASTEAFF.

The sample holds one count of this clone. This chain uses TRBV5-1 with TRBJ1-2; D perhaps matches TRBD1 (6 bases). Germline CDR1 SGHRS, CDR2 YFSETQ. The ends were cut back, 0 bases at V and 8 bases at J, with 14 bases in the middle. This CDR3 has 14 amino acids. The CDR3 loop reads CASSLAVAGEGYTF. The CDR3 region has the DNA TGCGCCAGCAGCTTGGCCGTGGCAGGGGAAGGCTACACCTTC.

The chain has TRBV24-1 and TRBJ2-5, with D perhaps being TRBD1 or TRBD2 (5 bases each). The CDR3 has 12 residues. V was shortened by 4 bases and J by 10 bases, with 12 bases between the two germline ends. CDR1 and CDR2 from the germline V gene are KGHDR and SFDVKD. The CDR3 loop is CATSEYGDDQYF. The CDR3 region has the DNA TGTGCCACCAGTGAGTATGGGGACGACCAGTACTTC.

This clone was seen once. The chain employs TRBV18 and TRBJ2-2; D might be TRBD1 (6 bases). V gave up 3 bases and J gave up 2 bases, with 13 bases separating them. The germline V gene encodes CDR1 KGHSH and CDR2 LQKENI. The CDR3 consists of 16 residues. This CDR3 is CASSPFWTVNTGELFF. The CDR3 DNA sequence: TGTGCCAGCTCACCCTTCTGGACAGTCAACACCGGGGAGCTGTTTTTT.

The rearrangement links TRBV28 to TRBJ1-1; TRBD1 is a possible D gene (5 bases). This CDR3 comprises 15 residues. In germline, CDR1 is MDHEN, CDR2 SYDVKM. Trimming stripped 3 bases from V and 4 bases from J, with 15 bases between. The CDR3 loop reads CASSLGGGGATEAFF. Written as DNA, the CDR3 is TGTGCCAGCAGTTTGGGGGGTGGCGGGGCCACTGAAGCTTTCTTT.

The count of this clone is one. Written as DNA, the CDR3 is TGTGCCAGCAGTCCCAGGCCAGATGGCTACACCTTC. Residues: CASSPRPDGYTF. The chain couples TRBV6-6 to TRBJ1-2; D unresolved. This CDR3 region has 12 residues. CDR1 is MNHNY, CDR2 SVGAGI, per germline (reference sequence). The ends were cut back, 5 bases at V and 6 bases at J, with 10 bases in the middle.

This clone has just a few counts. The V gene is TRBV6-5, the J gene TRBJ1-1; D not certain. The germline gives CDR1 MNHEY, CDR2 SVGAGI. CDR3 length: 14 amino acids. V shed 0 bases and J shed 1 base, with 6 bases lying between them. CDR3 DNA: TGTGCCAGCAGTTACTCGATGGGGAACACTGAAGCTTTCTTT. This codes for CASSYSMGNTEAFF.

The J gene is TRBJ1-2, the V gene TRBV28; D ambiguous. Trimming took 2 bases from V and 4 from J, leaving 8 bases between them. The germline gives CDR1 MDHEN, CDR2 SYDVKM. CDR3 size: 13 residues. The CDR3 DNA is TGTGCCAGCAGTTTAACGGTTCCCTATGGCTACACCTTC. Translating it yields CASSLTVPYGYTF.

The V gene is TRBV6-2 or TRBV6-3, the J gene TRBJ2-7, with D maybe TRBD2 (5 bases). The CDR3 loop spans 16 amino acids. Germline V CDR1 and CDR2: MNHEY, SVGEGT. The V gene lost 4 bases and the J gene lost 5 bases, with 21 bases spanning the gap. The CDR3 DNA sequence: TGTGCCAGCAGTTTACGGACTCGGGCCGGTACGAACGAGCAGTACTTC. This gives the protein CASSLRTRAGTNEQYF.

The J gene is TRBJ1-4, the V gene TRBV7-9; a possible D gene is TRBD1 (5 bases). V was shortened by 7 bases and J by 4 bases, with 19 bases between the two germline ends. Germline V lookup: CDR1 SEHNR, CDR2 FQNEAQ (reference sequence). The CDR3 totals 16 residues. In DNA, the CDR3 is TGTGCCAGCAACCCCCCACCAGGACACCGTAATGAAAAACTGTTTTTT. Encoded protein: CASNPPPGHRNEKLFF.

V usage is TRBV7-9 and J usage is TRBJ1-6; D gene ambiguous. The CDR3 length is 14 residues. Germline values: CDR1 SEHNR, CDR2 FQNEAQ (reference sequence). V lost 1 base to trimming and J lost 9 bases, with 10 bases between them. The CDR3 bases are TGTGCCAGCAGCTTAGGGGCGGTCGGTTCACCCCTCCACTTT. As protein: CASSLGAVGSPLHF.

CDR3 loop: CASKVSGTDTQYF. The CDR3 DNA follows: TGTGCCAGTAAGGTGTCAGGCACAGATACGCAGTATTTT. The chain combines TRBV19 with TRBJ2-3; D remains unclear. Trimming removed 7 bases from V and 1 base from J, with 9 bases in between. The CDR3 contains 13 residues. Germline assignment: CDR1 LNHDA and CDR2 SQIVND (reference sequence).